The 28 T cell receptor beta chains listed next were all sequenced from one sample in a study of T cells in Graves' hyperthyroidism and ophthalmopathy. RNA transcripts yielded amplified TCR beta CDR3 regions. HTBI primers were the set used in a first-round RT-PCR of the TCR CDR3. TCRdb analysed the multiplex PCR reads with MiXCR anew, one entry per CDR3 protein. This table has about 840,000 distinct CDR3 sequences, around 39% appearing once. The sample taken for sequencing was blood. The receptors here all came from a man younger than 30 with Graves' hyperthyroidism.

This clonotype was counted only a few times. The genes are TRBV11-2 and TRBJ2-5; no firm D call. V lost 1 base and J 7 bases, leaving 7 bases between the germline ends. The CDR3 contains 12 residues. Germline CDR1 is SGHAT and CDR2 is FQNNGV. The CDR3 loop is CASSLVKGTQYF. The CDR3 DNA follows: TGTGCCAGCAGCTTAGTAAAGGGGACCCAGTACTTC.

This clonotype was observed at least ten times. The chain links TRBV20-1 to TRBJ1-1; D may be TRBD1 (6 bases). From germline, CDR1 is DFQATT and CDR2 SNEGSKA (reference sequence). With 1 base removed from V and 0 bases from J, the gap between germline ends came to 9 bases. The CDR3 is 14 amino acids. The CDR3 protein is CSARAGTLNTEAFF. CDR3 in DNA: TGCAGTGCTAGAGCCGGGACACTGAACACTGAAGCTTTCTTT.

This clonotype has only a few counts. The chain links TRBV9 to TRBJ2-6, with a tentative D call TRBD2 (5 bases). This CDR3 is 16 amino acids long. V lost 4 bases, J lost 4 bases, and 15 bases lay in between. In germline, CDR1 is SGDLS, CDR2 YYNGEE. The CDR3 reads CASSLGEQRGANVLTF. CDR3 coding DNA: TGTGCCAGCAGCCTTGGAGAGCAGCGGGGGGCCAACGTCCTGACTTTC. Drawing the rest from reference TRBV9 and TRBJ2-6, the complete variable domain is DSGVTQTPKHLITATGQRVTLRCSPRSGDLSVYWYQQSLDQGLQFLIQYYNGEERAKGNILERFSAQQFPDLHSELNLSSLELGDSALYFCASSLGEQRGANVLTFGAGSRLTVL.

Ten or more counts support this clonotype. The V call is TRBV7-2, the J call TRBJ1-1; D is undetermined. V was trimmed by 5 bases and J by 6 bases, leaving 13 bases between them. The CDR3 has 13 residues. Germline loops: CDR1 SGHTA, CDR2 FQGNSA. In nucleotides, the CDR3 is TGTGCCAGCAGCCCTGGGGTGGTCGCTGAAGCTTTCTTT. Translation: CASSPGVVAEAFF.

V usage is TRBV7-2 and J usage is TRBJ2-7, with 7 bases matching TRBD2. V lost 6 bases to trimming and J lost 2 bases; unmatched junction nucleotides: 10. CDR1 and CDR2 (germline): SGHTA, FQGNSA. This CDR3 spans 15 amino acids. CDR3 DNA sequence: TGTGCCAGCAGTTTAAATCTAGCGGCTGCCTACGAGCAGTACTTC. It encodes CASSLNLAAAYEQYF. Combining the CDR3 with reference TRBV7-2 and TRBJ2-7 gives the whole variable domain GAGVSQSPSNKVTEKGKDVELRCDPISGHTALYWYRQSLGQGLEFLIYFQGNSAPDKSGLPSDRFSAERTGGSVSTLTIQRTQQEDSAVYLCASSLNLAAAYEQYFGPGTRLTVT.

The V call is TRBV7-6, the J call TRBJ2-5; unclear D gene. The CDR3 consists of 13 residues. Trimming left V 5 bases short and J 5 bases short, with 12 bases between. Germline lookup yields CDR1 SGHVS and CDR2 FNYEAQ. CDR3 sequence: CASSRRSRETQYF. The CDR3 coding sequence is TGTGCCAGCAGCCGAAGGTCCAGGGAGACCCAGTACTTC.

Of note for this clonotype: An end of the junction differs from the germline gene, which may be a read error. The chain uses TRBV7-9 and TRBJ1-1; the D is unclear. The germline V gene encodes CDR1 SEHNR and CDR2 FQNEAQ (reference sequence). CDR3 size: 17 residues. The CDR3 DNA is TGTGCCAGCAGCTTAGTGAGTTGGGGAAAGCCGAACACTGAAGCTCTCTTT. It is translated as CASSLVSWGKPNTEALF.

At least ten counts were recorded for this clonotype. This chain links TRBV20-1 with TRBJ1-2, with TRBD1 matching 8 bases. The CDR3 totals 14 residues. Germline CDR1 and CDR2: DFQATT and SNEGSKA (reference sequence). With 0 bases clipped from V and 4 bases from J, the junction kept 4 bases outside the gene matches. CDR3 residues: CSARDRRGPYGYTF. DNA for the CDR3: TGCAGTGCTAGAGATCGCAGGGGGCCCTATGGCTACACCTTC.

The CDR3 nucleotides are TGTGCCACCAGCAGAGAGCGACTAGGCCGGAGCACAGATACGCAGTATTTT. This gives the protein CATSRERLGRSTDTQYF. This chain joins TRBV15 and TRBJ2-3, with D possibly matching TRBD2 (6 bases). The V end lost 0 bases, the J end lost 0 bases, and 13 bases lay between the germline ends. Germline CDR1 reads LNHNV; CDR2 reads YYDKDF (reference sequence). The CDR3 consists of 17 residues.

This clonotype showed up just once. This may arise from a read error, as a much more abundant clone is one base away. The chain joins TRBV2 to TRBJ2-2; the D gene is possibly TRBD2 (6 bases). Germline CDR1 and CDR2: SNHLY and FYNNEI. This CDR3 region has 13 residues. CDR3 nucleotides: TGTGTCAGCAGAAGGGAGGAAGTCGGGGAGCTGTTTTTT. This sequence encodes CVSRREEVGELFF.

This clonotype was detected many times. CDR3 protein: CAISGGTGNNSPLHF. The CDR3 bases are TGTGCCATCAGTGGAGGGACAGGGAACAATTCACCCCTCCACTTT. This chain connects TRBV10-3 to TRBJ1-6; 9 bases match TRBD1. Per germline, CDR1 ENHRY and CDR2 SYGVKD. The length of the CDR3 is 15 residues. Trimming at V came to 4 bases and at J to 7 bases, leaving 5 bases not matched to a gene.

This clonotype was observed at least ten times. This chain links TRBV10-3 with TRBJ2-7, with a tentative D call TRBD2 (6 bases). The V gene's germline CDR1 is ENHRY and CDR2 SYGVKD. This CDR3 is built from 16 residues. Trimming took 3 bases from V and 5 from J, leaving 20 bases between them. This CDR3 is CAISDPSFSREDEQYF. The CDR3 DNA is TGTGCCATCAGTGACCCCTCTTTTTCGCGGGAAGACGAGCAGTACTTC.

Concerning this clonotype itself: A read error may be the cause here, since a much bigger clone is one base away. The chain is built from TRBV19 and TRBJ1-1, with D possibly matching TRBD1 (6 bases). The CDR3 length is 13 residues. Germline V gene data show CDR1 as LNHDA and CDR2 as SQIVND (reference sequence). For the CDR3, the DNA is TGTGCCAGTAGACCTCTCGGGGACACTGAAGCTCTCTTT. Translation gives CASRPLGDTEALF.

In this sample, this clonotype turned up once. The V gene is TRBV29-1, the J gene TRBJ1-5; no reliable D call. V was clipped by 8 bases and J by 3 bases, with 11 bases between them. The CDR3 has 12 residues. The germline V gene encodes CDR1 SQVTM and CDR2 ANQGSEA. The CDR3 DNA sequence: TGCAGCTTGGGCGGACTCAATCAGCCCCAGCATTTT. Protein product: CSLGGLNQPQHF.

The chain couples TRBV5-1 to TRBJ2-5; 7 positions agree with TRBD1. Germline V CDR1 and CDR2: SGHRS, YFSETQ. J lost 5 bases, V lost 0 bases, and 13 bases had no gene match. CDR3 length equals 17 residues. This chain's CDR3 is CASSLELGQSIRETQYF. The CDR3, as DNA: TGCGCCAGCAGCTTGGAGTTGGGACAGTCCATACGGGAGACCCAGTACTTC.

The CDR3 nucleotides read TGTGCCAGCAGCCAAGCAGCGTTTTCCTACGAGCAGTACTTC. Protein product: CASSQAAFSYEQYF. The genes are TRBV6-5 and TRBJ2-7, with D uncertain. The germline V and J ends were trimmed by 6 bases and 1 base, with 13 bases remaining between them. This CDR3 is 14 amino acids long. Germline V gives CDR1 MNHEY, CDR2 SVGAGI.

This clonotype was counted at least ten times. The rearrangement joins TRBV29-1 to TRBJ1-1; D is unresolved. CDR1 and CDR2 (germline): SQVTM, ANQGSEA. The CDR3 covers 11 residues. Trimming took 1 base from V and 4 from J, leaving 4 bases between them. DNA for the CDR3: TGCAGCGTTGAAGTGGCCACTGAAGCTTTCTTT. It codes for CSVEVATEAFF.

CDR3 coding DNA: TGTGCCATCAGCAGCTTCCCAGAAGAGACCCAGTACTTC. Protein product: CAISSFPEETQYF. The genes are TRBV10-3 and TRBJ2-5, with D uncertain. Germline V CDR1 and CDR2: ENHRY, SYGVKD. Trimming removed 6 bases from V and 3 bases from J, with 11 bases in between. This CDR3 has 13 amino acids.

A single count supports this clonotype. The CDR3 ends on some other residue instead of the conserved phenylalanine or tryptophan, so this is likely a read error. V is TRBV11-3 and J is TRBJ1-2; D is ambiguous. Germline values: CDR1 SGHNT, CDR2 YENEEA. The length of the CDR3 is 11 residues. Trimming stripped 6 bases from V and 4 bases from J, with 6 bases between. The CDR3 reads CASRDSYGYTS. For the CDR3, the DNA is TGTGCCAGCAGGGATAGCTATGGCTACACCTCC.

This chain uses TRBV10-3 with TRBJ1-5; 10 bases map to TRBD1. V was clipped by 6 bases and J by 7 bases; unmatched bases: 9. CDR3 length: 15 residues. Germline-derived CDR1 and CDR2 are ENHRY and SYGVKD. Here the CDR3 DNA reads TGTGCCATCAGAGCTGGGACAGGGGAGAGGCAGCCCCAGCATTTT. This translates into CAIRAGTGERQPQHF.

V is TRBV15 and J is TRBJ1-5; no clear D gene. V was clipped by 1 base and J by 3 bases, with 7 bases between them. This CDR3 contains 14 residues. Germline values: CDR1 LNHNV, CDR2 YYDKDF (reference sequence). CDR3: CATSRGSYNQPQHF. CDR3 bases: TGTGCCACCAGCAGAGGATCCTACAATCAGCCCCAGCATTTT.

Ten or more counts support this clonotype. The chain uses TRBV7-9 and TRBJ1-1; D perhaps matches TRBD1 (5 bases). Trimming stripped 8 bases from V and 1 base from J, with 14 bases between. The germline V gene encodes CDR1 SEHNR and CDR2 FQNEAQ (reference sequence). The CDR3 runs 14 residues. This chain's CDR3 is CASYGPGGNTEAFF. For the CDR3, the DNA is TGTGCCAGCTATGGCCCTGGGGGGAACACTGAAGCTTTCTTT. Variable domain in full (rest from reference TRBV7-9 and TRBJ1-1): DTGVSQNPRHKITKRGQNVTFRCDPISEHNRLYWYRQTLGQGPEFLTYFQNEAQLEKSRLLSDRFSAERPKGSFSTLEIQRTEQGDSAMYLCASYGPGGNTEAFFGQGTRLTVV.

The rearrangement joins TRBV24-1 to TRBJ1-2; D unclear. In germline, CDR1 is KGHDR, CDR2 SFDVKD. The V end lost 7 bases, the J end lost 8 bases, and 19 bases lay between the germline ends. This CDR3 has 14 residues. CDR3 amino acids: CATSRTGSYVGYTF. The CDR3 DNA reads TGTGCCACCAGCCGGACCGGGAGCTACGTCGGCTACACCTTC.

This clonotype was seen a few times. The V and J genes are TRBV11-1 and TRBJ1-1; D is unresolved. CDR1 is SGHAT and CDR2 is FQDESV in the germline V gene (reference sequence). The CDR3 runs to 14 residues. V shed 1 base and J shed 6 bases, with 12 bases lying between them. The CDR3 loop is CASSLEAHQAEAFF. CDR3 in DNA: TGTGCCAGCAGCTTAGAGGCTCATCAGGCTGAAGCTTTCTTT.

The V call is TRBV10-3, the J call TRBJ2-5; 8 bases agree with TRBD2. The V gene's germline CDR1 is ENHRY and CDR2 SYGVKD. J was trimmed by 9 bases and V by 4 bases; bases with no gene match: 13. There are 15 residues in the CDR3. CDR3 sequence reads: CAISASGGAEQPQYF. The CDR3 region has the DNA TGTGCCATCAGTGCCTCGGGGGGGGCTGAACAGCCCCAGTACTTC.

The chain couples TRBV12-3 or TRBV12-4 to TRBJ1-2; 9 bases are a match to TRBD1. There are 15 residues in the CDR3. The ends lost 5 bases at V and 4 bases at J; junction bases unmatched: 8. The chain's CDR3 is CASSRMDRGAYGYTF. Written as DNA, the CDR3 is TGTGCCAGCAGTCGGATGGACAGGGGTGCCTATGGCTACACCTTC.

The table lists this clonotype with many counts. The chain's CDR3 is CASSSTGTEQYGYTF. CDR3 coding DNA: TGTGCCAGCAGTTCGACCGGGACAGAGCAATATGGCTACACCTTC. The chain combines TRBV7-9 with TRBJ1-2, with TRBD1 matching over 7 bases. V lost 6 bases to trimming and J lost 5 bases; unmatched junction nucleotides: 12. The CDR3 runs to 15 residues. Germline V gene sequence: CDR1 SEHNR, CDR2 FQNEAQ (reference sequence).

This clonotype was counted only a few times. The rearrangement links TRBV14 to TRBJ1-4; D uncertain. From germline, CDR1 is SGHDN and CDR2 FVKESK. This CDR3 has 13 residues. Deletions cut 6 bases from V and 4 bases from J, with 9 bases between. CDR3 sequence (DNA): TGTGCCAGCAGAGCGGGGATTAATGAAAAACTGTTTTTT. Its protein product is CASRAGINEKLFF.